This T cell receptor beta chain was sequenced during a study of early T cells in non-severe SARS-CoV-2 infection. The TCR library protocol was used to attach unique molecular identifiers. These identifiers were attached to individual cDNA molecules. TCRdb re-analysed the 5' RACE reads in MiXCR, keeping a single row per CDR3 protein. The sample has about 46,000 distinct CDR3 sequences, 5.4% seen once. The CDR3 is made up of 15 amino acids. V lost 3 bases, J lost 4 bases, and 15 bases lay in between. Germline CDR1 is KGHSH and CDR2 is LQKENI. This clonotype was detected ten times or more. The chain has TRBV18 and TRBJ1-2, with D possibly matching TRBD1 (6 bases). The sequence derives from an adult who was a healthcare worker with PCR-confirmed SARS-CoV-2 infection or an uninfected control (not recorded which). The sample here was whole blood, taken at baseline. CDR3 amino acids: CASSPSGALGYGYTF. DNA of the CDR3: TGTGCCAGCTCACCCTCGGGGGCGCTGGGCTATGGCTACACCTTC.